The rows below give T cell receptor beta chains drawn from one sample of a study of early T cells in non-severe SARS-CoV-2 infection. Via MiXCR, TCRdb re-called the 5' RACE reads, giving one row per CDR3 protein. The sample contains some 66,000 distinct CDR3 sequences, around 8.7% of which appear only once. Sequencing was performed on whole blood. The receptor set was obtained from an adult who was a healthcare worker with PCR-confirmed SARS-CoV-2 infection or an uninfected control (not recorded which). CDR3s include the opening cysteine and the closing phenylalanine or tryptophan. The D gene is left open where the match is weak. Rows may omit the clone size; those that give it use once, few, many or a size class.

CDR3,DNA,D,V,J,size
CSVRNRGMQETQYF,TGCAGCGTTCGTAACAGGGGGATGCAAGAGACCCAGTACTTC,TRBD1,TRBV29-1,TRBJ2-5,.
CASSPGTEYSYEQYF,TGTGCCAGCAGCCCCGGGACAGAGTACTCCTACGAGCAGTACTTC,TRBD1,TRBV7-2,TRBJ2-7,few
CASRDPRGPSTDTQYF,TGTGCCAGCAGAGACCCCCGGGGGCCTAGCACAGATACGCAGTATTTT,.,TRBV28,TRBJ2-3,.
CASSATYYNEQFF,TGTGCCAGCAGTGCCACCTACTACAATGAGCAGTTCTTC,.,TRBV6-2/TRBV6-3,TRBJ2-1,few
CASSLMAASGKGPYNEQFF,TGTGCCAGCAGCTTAATGGCCGCTAGCGGGAAGGGGCCCTACAATGAGCAGTTCTTC,TRBD2,TRBV7-2,TRBJ2-1,.
CASAEGRYSNQPQHF,TGCGCCAGCGCCGAGGGGCGGTATAGCAATCAGCCCCAGCATTTT,.,TRBV5-1,TRBJ1-5,few
CASSPQGWDSRATNEKLFF,TGTGCCAGCAGTCCCCAAGGTTGGGACAGCAGAGCAACTAATGAAAAACTGTTTTTT,TRBD1,TRBV12-3/TRBV12-4,TRBJ1-4,few
CSVEGLAGGPGKYNEQFF,TGCAGCGTTGAAGGTCTAGCGGGAGGGCCAGGGAAGTACAATGAGCAGTTCTTC,TRBD2,TRBV29-1,TRBJ2-1,.
CASSPAHRGGGTEAYF,TGTGCCAGCAGCCCGGCACACAGGGGTGGGGGCACTGAAGCTTACTTT,TRBD1,TRBV7-2,TRBJ1-1,.
CSARDRWEAHEQYF,TGCAGTGCTAGAGATAGGTGGGAGGCCCACGAGCAGTACTTC,.,TRBV20-1,TRBJ2-7,few
CASKGASGSNTGELFF,TGTGCCAGCAAAGGGGCTAGCGGGAGTAACACCGGGGAGCTGTTTTTT,TRBD2,TRBV19,TRBJ2-2,.
CSAREGAYNEQFF,TGCAGTGCTAGAGAAGGGGCATACAATGAGCAGTTCTTC,.,TRBV20-1,TRBJ2-1,many
CAISGTSGTGELFF,TGTGCCATCAGTGGGACTAGCGGGACGGGGGAGCTGTTTTTT,TRBD2,TRBV10-3,TRBJ2-2,few
CSASQLSGANVLTF,TGCAGTGCTAGTCAGCTCTCTGGGGCCAACGTCCTGACTTTC,.,TRBV20-1,TRBJ2-6,many
CATSRDQGPYEQYF,TGTGCCACCAGCAGAGATCAGGGTCCGTACGAGCAGTACTTC,.,TRBV15,TRBJ2-7,.
CASSLGLAGYYNEQFF,TGTGCCAGCAGCTTAGGTCTAGCGGGATACTACAATGAGCAGTTCTTC,TRBD2,TRBV11-1,TRBJ2-1,.
CASSLIGIQETQYF,TGTGCCAGCAGCTTGATAGGTATCCAAGAGACCCAGTACTTC,.,TRBV5-4,TRBJ2-5,.
CASSFGHNSPLHF,TGCGCCAGCAGCTTTGGACACAATTCACCCCTCCACTTT,.,TRBV5-1,TRBJ1-6,few
CATSPNTNTGELFF,TGTGCCACCTCGCCAAATACGAACACCGGGGAGCTGTTTTTT,.,TRBV2,TRBJ2-2,few
CASSVRTSGRNEQFF,TGTGCCAGCAGCGTACGGACTAGCGGGAGGAATGAGCAGTTCTTC,TRBD2,TRBV9,TRBJ2-1,many
CSAMSGSSYNEQFF,TGCAGTGCTATGAGCGGGAGCTCCTACAATGAGCAGTTCTTC,TRBD2,TRBV20-1,TRBJ2-1,few
CASSFPITGNTGELFF,TGTGCCAGCAGTTTCCCGATTACAGGGAACACCGGGGAGCTGTTTTTT,.,TRBV12-3/TRBV12-4,TRBJ2-2,many
CSVEDIMFSHSYNEQFF,TGCAGCGTTGAAGACATAATGTTCAGCCACTCCTACAATGAGCAGTTCTTC,.,TRBV29-1,TRBJ2-1,few
CASSFSAGAMGEQYF,TGTGCCAGCAGCTTCAGTGCGGGAGCGATGGGAGAGCAGTACTTC,TRBD2,TRBV5-4,TRBJ2-7,few
CASRPIGLAGETQYF,TGTGCCAGCAGACCTATCGGACTAGCGGGAGAGACGCAGTATTTT,TRBD2,TRBV2,TRBJ2-3,many
CASRLTGPTGETQYF,TGTGCCAGCAGGTTGACAGGCCCTACGGGGGAGACCCAGTACTTC,.,TRBV28,TRBJ2-5,few
CAWGVDEDGNTIYF,TGTGCCTGGGGGGTTGATGAGGATGGAAACACCATATATTTT,.,TRBV30,TRBJ1-3,many
CASSPPHPASSYEQYF,TGTGCCAGCTCCCCACCCCACCCAGCGAGCTCCTACGAGCAGTACTTC,.,TRBV18,TRBJ2-7,few
CASSPLVIGGSSTDTQYF,TGTGCCAGCAGCCCCCTTGTGATAGGCGGGTCTAGCACAGATACGCAGTATTTT,.,TRBV7-2,TRBJ2-3,few
CASSSPTGSNTEAFF,TGTGCCAGCAGCTCCCCGACAGGGTCTAACACTGAAGCTTTCTTT,TRBD1,TRBV5-4,TRBJ1-1,few
CSVELATEQYF,TGCAGCGTTGAACTAGCAACCGAGCAGTACTTC,.,TRBV29-1,TRBJ2-7,.
CASSRTSGIYEQYF,TGTGCCAGCAGCAGGACTAGCGGGATCTACGAGCAGTACTTC,TRBD2,TRBV7-2,TRBJ2-7,many
CASSAPGLAGAGTYEQYF,TGTGCCAGCAGCGCTCCGGGACTAGCGGGAGCGGGGACCTACGAGCAGTACTTC,TRBD2,TRBV5-6,TRBJ2-7,few